This T cell receptor (beta chain) is drawn from a study of blood T cells in healthy people across ages. A sample-barcoded 5' primer and a J-beta primer mix were used in a second PCR of roughly 6 to 11 cycles. From the 5' RACE reads, TCRdb called clonotypes with MiXCR, one entry per CDR3 protein. Among around 1.5 million distinct CDR3 sequences listed, approximately 32% were seen once. The CDR3 covers 13 residues. The germline V gene encodes CDR1 DFQATT and CDR2 SNEGSKA (reference sequence). Findings of the study overall: PBMCs went unsorted, and a conclusive naive versus antigen-experienced comparison was therefore prevented. Estimated diversity, derived from one million T cells, was regarded as an underestimate. Diversity of TCR beta per million T cells declined in a roughly linear way with age. Fewer expanded clones and more diversity marked long-lived versus aged donors.

Points on this clonotype: Antigen: not known. An end of the junction does not agree with germline; a read error may underlie this.

The chain links TRBV20-1 to TRBJ2-1; D perhaps matches TRBD2 (5 bases). What was sequenced was blood. This TCR derives from a woman in her twenties or thirties in good health. This CDR3 reads CSTRKSSYNEQFF. In DNA form, the CDR3 reads TGCAGTACTAGGAAGAGCTCCTACAATGAGCAGTTCTTC.